The T cell receptor beta chain under discussion was sequenced for a study of cytomegalovirus exposure and HLA in healthy donors. Overall study context: HLA-typed donors contributed 80 million or so unique TCRs, which were held in an early data release. Study conclusions and caveats: Later work showed greater clonal expansion in HLA-associated TCR beta chains than in equally common others.

A remark on this clone: Its target is not known.

PCR was performed using 60 Vbeta and 13 Jbeta primers. Authors' processing steps: Approximately 79 million unique TCR beta chains, roughly 11 million of them shared, were counted by a later analysis. Sequencing used immunoSEQ multiplex PCR; TCRdb keeps in-frame clones, though not all of them. V and J calls and clone size are those listed in that table; D and trimming were worked out from the DNA. The table includes about 120,000 clones, over 65% detected once. There are 14 residues in the CDR3. From germline, CDR1 is MNHNS and CDR2 SASEGT. The V gene lost 3 bases and the J gene lost 7 bases, with 13 bases spanning the gap. Participants comprised healthy donors of bone marrow.

The clonotype comes from a woman in her forties in good health and CMV-seropositive. The specimen was PBMCs. The V and J genes are TRBV6-1 and TRBJ1-5; D might be TRBD1 (6 bases). CDR3 in amino acids: CASSEPTGSQPQHF. CDR3 sequence (DNA): TGTGCCAGCAGTGAGCCGACAGGATCCCAGCCCCAGCATTTT.